This T cell receptor (beta chain) was identified during a study of CD8+CD57+ T cells in acquired aplastic anemia. Across the study: When averaged, DNA from sorted CD4+ and CD8+ cells came to about 2.9 ug.

TCR beta VDJ and CDR3 were profiled, and genomic DNA was the template. MiXCR, applied by TCRdb to the reads, yields one record per CDR3 protein. This table holds 150,000 to 200,000 distinct CDR3 sequences, 64% found once. Broader study findings: The study identified roughly 31 CD8+ CDR3 sequences shared by patients and controls.

With regard to this clonotype: Its antigen remains unidentified.

V lost 8 bases, J lost 4 bases, and 9 bases stayed unmatched. This CDR3 has 14 residues. The germline V gene encodes CDR1 LNHDA and CDR2 SQIVND (reference sequence). The sequence came from a human donor with severe aplastic anemia or a healthy control (not recorded which). Material for sequencing was sorted CD4+, CD8+, or CD8+CD57+ T cells (not recorded which) from PBMCs. V is TRBV19 and J is TRBJ1-1; 8 bases match TRBD1. The CDR3 sequence is CASGQGAGSTEAFF. The DNA of the CDR3 is TGTGCCAGTGGACAGGGAGCGGGAAGCACTGAAGCTTTCTTT.